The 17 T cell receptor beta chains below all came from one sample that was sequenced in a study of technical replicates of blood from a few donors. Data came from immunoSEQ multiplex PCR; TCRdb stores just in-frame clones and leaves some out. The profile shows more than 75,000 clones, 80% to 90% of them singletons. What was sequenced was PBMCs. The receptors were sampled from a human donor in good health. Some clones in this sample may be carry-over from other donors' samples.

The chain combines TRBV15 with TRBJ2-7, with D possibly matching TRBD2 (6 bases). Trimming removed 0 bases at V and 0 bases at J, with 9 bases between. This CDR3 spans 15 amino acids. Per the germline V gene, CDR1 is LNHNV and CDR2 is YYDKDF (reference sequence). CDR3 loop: CATSRDGGYSYEQYF. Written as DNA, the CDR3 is TGTGCCACCAGCAGAGATGGAGGGTACTCCTACGAGCAGTACTTC.

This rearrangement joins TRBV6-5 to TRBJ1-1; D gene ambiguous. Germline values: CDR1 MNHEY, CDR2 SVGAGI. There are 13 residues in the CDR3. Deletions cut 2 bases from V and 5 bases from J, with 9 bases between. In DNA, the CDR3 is TGTGCCAGCAGTTACAATGACGGGACTGAAGCTTTCTTT. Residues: CASSYNDGTEAFF.

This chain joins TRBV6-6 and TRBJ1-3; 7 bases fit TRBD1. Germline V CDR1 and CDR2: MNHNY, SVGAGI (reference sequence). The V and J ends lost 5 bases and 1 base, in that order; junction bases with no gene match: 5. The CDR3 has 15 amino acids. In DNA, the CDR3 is TGTGCCAGCAGTATTCAGACAGGGTCTGGAAACACCATATATTTT. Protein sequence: CASSIQTGSGNTIYF.

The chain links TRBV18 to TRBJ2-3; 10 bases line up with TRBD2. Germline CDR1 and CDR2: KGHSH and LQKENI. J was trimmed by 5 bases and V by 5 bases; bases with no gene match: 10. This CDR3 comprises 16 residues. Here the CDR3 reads CASSITSGAVGDTQYF. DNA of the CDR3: TGTGCCAGCTCAATTACTAGCGGGGCAGTAGGAGATACGCAGTATTTT.

The CDR3 sequence: CASSFQVSYEQYF. The CDR3 DNA follows: TGTGCCAGCAGCTTTCAGGTATCCTACGAGCAGTACTTC. The chain employs TRBV5-5 and TRBJ2-7; D is ambiguous. The V end was cut by 2 bases, the J end by 1 base, with 7 bases between. Germline V lookup: CDR1 SGHKS, CDR2 YYEKEE (reference sequence). This CDR3 has 13 amino acids.

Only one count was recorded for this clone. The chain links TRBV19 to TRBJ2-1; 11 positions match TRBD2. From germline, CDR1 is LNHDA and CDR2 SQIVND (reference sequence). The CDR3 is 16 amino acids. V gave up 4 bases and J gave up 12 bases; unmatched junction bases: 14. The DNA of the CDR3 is TGTGCCAGTAGTACCCGTAGCGGGAGGGAATCCGTTGGGCAGTTCTTC. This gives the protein CASSTRSGRESVGQFF. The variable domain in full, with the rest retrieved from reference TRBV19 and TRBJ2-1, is DGGITQSPKYLFRKEGQNVTLSCEQNLNHDAMYWYRQDPGQGLRLIYYSQIVNDFQKGDIAEGYSVSREKKESFPLTVTSAQKNPTAFYLCASSTRSGRESVGQFFGPGTRLTVL.

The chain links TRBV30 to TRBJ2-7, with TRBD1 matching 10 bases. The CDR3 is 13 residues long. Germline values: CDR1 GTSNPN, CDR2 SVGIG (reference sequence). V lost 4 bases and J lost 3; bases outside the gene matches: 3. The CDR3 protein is CAWNGDRGYEQYF. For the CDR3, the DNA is TGTGCCTGGAACGGGGACAGGGGCTACGAGCAGTACTTC.

CDR3 DNA sequence: TGTGCCAGCGATGGGGGCCCGGGACAGGGTGACGACGAGCAGTACTTC. It translates to CASDGGPGQGDDEQYF. V is TRBV7-9 and J is TRBJ2-7; 9 positions agree with TRBD1. This CDR3 is built from 16 residues. CDR1 and CDR2 from the germline V gene are SEHNR and FQNEAQ (reference sequence). The junction had 16 bases not matched to a gene; V was cut back by 8 bases and J by 5 bases.

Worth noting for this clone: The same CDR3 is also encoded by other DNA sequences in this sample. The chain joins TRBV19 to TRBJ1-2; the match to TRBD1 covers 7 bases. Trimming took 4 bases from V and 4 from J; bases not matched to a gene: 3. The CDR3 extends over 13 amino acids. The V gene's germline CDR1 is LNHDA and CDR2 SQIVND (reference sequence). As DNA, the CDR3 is TGTGCCAGTAGTAGACAGGGAACCTATGGCTACACCTTC. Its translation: CASSRQGTYGYTF. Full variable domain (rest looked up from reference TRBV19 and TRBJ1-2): DGGITQSPKYLFRKEGQNVTLSCEQNLNHDAMYWYRQDPGQGLRLIYYSQIVNDFQKGDIAEGYSVSREKKESFPLTVTSAQKNPTAFYLCASSRQGTYGYTFGSGTRLTVV.

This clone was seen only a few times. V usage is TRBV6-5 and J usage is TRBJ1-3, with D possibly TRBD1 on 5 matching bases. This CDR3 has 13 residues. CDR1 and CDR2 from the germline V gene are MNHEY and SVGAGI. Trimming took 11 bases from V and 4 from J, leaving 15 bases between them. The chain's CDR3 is CAPSGAKGNTIYF. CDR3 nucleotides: TGTGCCCCCTCTGGGGCGAAAGGAAACACCATATATTTT.

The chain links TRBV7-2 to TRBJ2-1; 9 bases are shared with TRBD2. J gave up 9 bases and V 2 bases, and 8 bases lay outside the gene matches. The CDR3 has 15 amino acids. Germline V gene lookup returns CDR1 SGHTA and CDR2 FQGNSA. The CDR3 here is CASSLFQGGRAEQFF. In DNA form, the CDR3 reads TGTGCCAGCAGCTTATTTCAGGGCGGGAGGGCTGAGCAGTTCTTC.

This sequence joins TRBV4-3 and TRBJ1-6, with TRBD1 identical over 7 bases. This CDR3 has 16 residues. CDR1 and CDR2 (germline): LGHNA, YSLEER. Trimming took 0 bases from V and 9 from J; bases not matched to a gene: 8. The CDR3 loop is CASSQEGRGRGSPLHF. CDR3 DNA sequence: TGCGCCAGCAGCCAAGAAGGCAGGGGGAGAGGTTCACCCCTCCACTTT.

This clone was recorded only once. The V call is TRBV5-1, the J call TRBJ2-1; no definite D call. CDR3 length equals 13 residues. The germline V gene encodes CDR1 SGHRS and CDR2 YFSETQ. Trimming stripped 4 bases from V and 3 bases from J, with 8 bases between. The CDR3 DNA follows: TGCGCCAGCAGCCTAACCGACTACAATGAGCAGTTCTTC. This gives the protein CASSLTDYNEQFF.

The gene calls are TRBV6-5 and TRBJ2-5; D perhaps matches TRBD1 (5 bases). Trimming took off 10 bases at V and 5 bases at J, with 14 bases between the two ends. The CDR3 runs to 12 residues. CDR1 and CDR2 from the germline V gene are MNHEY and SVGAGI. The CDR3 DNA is TGTGCCACCCCACAGGCTGGGGAGACCCAGTACTTC. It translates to CATPQAGETQYF.

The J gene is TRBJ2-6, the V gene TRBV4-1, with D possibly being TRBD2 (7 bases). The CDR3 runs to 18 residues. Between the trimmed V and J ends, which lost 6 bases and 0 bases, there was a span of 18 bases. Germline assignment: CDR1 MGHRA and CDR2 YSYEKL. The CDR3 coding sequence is TGCGCCAGCAGGGCAACGGGGGGCGGCCTCTCTGGGGCCAACGTCCTGACTTTC. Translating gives CASRATGGGLSGANVLTF.

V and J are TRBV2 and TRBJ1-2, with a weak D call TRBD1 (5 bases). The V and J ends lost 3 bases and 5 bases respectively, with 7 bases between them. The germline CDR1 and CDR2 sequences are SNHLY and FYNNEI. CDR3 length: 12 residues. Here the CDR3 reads CASSESGYGYTF. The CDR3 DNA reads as TGTGCCAGCAGTGAGTCAGGGTATGGCTACACCTTC.

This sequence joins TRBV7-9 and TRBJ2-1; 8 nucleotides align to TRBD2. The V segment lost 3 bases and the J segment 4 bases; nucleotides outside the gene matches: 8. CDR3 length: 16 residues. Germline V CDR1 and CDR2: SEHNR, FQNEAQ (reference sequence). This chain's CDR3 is CASSFGGSGAYNEQFF. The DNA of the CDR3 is TGTGCCAGCAGCTTCGGGGGTAGCGGGGCGTACAATGAGCAGTTCTTC.